The 17 T cell receptor beta chains below all came from one sample that was sequenced in a study of regulatory T cells in long-lasting Graves disease (dated by TCRdb to about 2021). Taken with the paper, the label for time point translates to: newly diagnosed GD, antithyroid drugs for less than 3 months. RNA was extracted from PBMCs in TRIzol for both TCR sequencing and RNA sequencing. Libraries were constructed by multiplex PCR. Sequenced on an Illumina HiSeq 4000. To build TCR beta libraries, CDR3 regions were amplified by Arm-PCR using iRepertoire HTBI primers. TCRdb redid the processing of the public reads, applying fastp at Q25 and MiXCR, and retained in-frame beta chains. Identical CDR3 protein sequences are pooled into one entry, listed with their most common genes and DNA. This sample comprises a few hundred thousand distinct CDR3 sequences, roughly 15% of them detected only once. The ten largest account for 20% of the sample.

This sample was shared with a second study, whose subject was T cells in Graves' hyperthyroidism and ophthalmopathy.

The sample here was peripheral blood mononuclear cells (PBMCs), taken at new diagnosis, from a patient treated with antithyroid drugs. Source of these receptors: a woman between 18 and 29 years old with Graves disease. Donor details come from another sample of the same person, matched by shared clones.

To note about this clonotype: Given a far larger clone just one base away, this is likely a sequencing read error. The chain links TRBV9 to TRBJ1-1, with 7 bases lining up with TRBD1. This CDR3 comprises 13 residues. J lost 0 bases, V lost 5 bases, and 1 base had no gene match. Per the germline V gene, CDR1 is SGDLS and CDR2 is YYNGEE. The CDR3 protein is CASRTGLNTEAFF. The CDR3 coding sequence is TGTGCCAGCAGGACAGGGCTGAACACTGAAGCTTTCTTT.

Many counts were recorded for this clonotype. This chain links TRBV5-1 with TRBJ2-7; 9 nucleotides match TRBD1. The junction had 3 bases not matched to a gene; V was cut back by 0 bases and J by 2 bases. The CDR3 runs to 15 residues. CDR1 and CDR2 from the germline V gene are SGHRS and YFSETQ. CDR3 protein: CASSLVGTGPYEQYF. In nucleotides, the CDR3 is TGCGCCAGCAGCTTGGTCGGGACAGGGCCCTACGAGCAGTACTTC.

This chain joins TRBV12-3 or TRBV12-4 and TRBJ2-1, with D hard to call. The CDR3 loop spans 13 amino acids. Trimming removed 2 bases from V and 7 bases from J, with 9 bases in between. The CDR3 nucleotides read TGTGCCAGCAGTTTATCGATCCGGAATGAGCAGTTCTTC. It yields the protein CASSLSIRNEQFF.

The genes are TRBV2 and TRBJ1-1; D call uncertain. The CDR3 sequence is 12 residues long. V dropped 6 bases and J dropped 7 bases, with 12 bases sitting between them. The germline CDR1 and CDR2 sequences are SNHLY and FYNNEI. This CDR3 reads CASRDLRGEAFF. In nucleotides, the CDR3 is TGTGCCAGCAGGGACTTGCGAGGTGAAGCTTTCTTT.

This clonotype was found many times. The CDR3, as DNA: TGTGCCACCAGTGATGAGAGCGGGGCGACCACAGATACGCAGTATTTT. Its translation is CATSDESGATTDTQYF. The V and J genes are TRBV24-1 and TRBJ2-3; the match to TRBD2 covers 7 bases. Looked up from germline, CDR1 is KGHDR and CDR2 is SFDVKD. The CDR3 spans 16 residues. With V trimmed by 3 bases and J by 2 bases, 7 bases remained unmatched.

This clonotype occurred many times. The chain links TRBV5-1 to TRBJ2-1, with 9 bases fitting TRBD1. The CDR3 length is 20 residues. The germline V gene encodes CDR1 SGHRS and CDR2 YFSETQ. Unmatched junction bases numbered 23, after V lost 3 bases and J lost 7 bases. DNA of the CDR3: TGCGCCAGCAGCTATCGGACCTTATCAACGGGACAGGGTGGGAGGAATGAGCAGTTCTTC. This encodes CASSYRTLSTGQGGRNEQFF.

This clonotype was observed at least ten times. V and J are TRBV11-2 and TRBJ1-1, with D unclear. CDR1 is SGHAT, CDR2 FQNNGV, per germline. The CDR3 totals 16 residues. V was clipped by 4 bases and J by 5 bases, with 20 bases between them. Here the CDR3 reads CASSSNSGNGQTEAFF. Here the CDR3 DNA reads TGTGCCAGCAGCTCCAACAGCGGTAATGGCCAGACTGAAGCTTTCTTT.

This clonotype was seen ten or more times. The chain carries TRBV11-1 and TRBJ1-6, with D uncertain. CDR3 length equals 13 residues. Germline V gives CDR1 SGHAT, CDR2 FQDESV (reference sequence). With 2 bases removed from V and 8 bases from J, the gap between germline ends came to 7 bases. The CDR3 DNA is TGTGCCAGCAGCTTAACCGCCGATTCACCCCTCCACTTT. This translates into CASSLTADSPLHF.

The V gene is TRBV19, the J gene TRBJ1-5, with D hard to call. The V and J ends lost 6 bases and 2 bases respectively, with 20 bases between them. The CDR3 runs 17 residues. The germline V gene encodes CDR1 LNHDA and CDR2 SQIVND (reference sequence). CDR3 residues: CASRESIALRRNQPQHF. As DNA, the CDR3 is TGTGCCAGTAGGGAGTCCATAGCCCTTCGCCGCAATCAGCCCCAGCATTTT.

This clonotype was counted ten times or more. The chain couples TRBV20-1 to TRBJ2-2, with a tentative D call TRBD1 (5 bases). V gave up 5 bases and J gave up 0 bases, with 13 bases separating them. The CDR3 covers 15 residues. Per the germline V gene, CDR1 is DFQATT and CDR2 is SNEGSKA (reference sequence). CDR3 coding DNA: TGCAGTGCTCGGTATGACAGAACGAACACCGGGGAGCTGTTTTTT. Translating gives CSARYDRTNTGELFF.

J is TRBJ2-3 and V is TRBV27; no clear D. The end of the DNA aligns better with TRBJ1-5, so the J call may be wrong. The CDR3 sequence is 14 residues long. Germline V gene data show CDR1 as MNHEY and CDR2 as SMNVEV (reference sequence). The CDR3 protein is CASSLSGIPDTQHF. CDR3 bases: TGTGCCAGCAGTTTATCGGGGATTCCAGATACGCAGCATTTT.

In this sample, this clonotype turned up many times. The chain uses TRBV5-1 and TRBJ1-1; 7 nucleotides match TRBD1. The CDR3 has 15 residues. Germline CDR1 and CDR2: SGHRS and YFSETQ. Trimming at V came to 3 bases and at J to 1 base, leaving 6 bases not matched to a gene. The CDR3 protein is CASSSTGQPNTEAFF. CDR3 DNA: TGCGCCAGCAGCTCTACGGGACAGCCGAACACTGAAGCTTTCTTT.

This clonotype has just a few counts. The CDR3 DNA follows: TGTGCCAGCAGCCGGACGGCAGGGGTAATGGGGAATGAGCAGTTCTTC. This gives the protein CASSRTAGVMGNEQFF. The chain combines TRBV11-2 with TRBJ2-1, with TRBD1 as a possible D gene (6 bases). V lost 5 bases to trimming and J lost 7 bases, with 21 bases between them. The CDR3 has 16 amino acids. Per germline, CDR1 SGHAT and CDR2 FQNNGV.

The genes are TRBV7-9 and TRBJ1-3; unclear D gene. The germline V and J ends were trimmed by 0 bases and 2 bases, with 8 bases remaining between them. Germline lookup yields CDR1 SEHNR and CDR2 FQNEAQ (reference sequence). The CDR3 length is 15 residues. The CDR3 bases are TGTGCCAGCAGCTTAGCGGGGAGTCCTGGAAACACCATATATTTT. Protein sequence: CASSLAGSPGNTIYF.

In this sample, this clonotype turned up many times. J is TRBJ2-7 and V is TRBV2, with a weak D call TRBD1 (5 bases). CDR1 is SNHLY and CDR2 is FYNNEI in the germline V gene. The CDR3 has 15 amino acids. Trimming took off 7 bases at V and 0 bases at J, with 16 bases between the two ends. The CDR3 region is CASTPQAGISYEQYF. The CDR3 DNA follows: TGTGCCAGCACCCCCCAGGCAGGGATCTCCTACGAGCAGTACTTC.

V is TRBV2 and J is TRBJ2-1; 7 nucleotides line up with TRBD2. Germline V CDR1 and CDR2: SNHLY, FYNNEI. The CDR3 totals 10 residues. J gave up 15 bases and V 4 bases, and 3 bases lay outside the gene matches. CDR3 sequence reads: CASSGLAAFF. The CDR3 DNA is TGTGCCAGCAGTGGACTAGCCGCGTTCTTC.

This clonotype turned up a few times. This may stem from a read error, because a much larger clone lies one nucleotide away. This sequence joins TRBV18 and TRBJ2-4; possibly TRBD1 for D (5 bases). The CDR3 sequence is 14 residues long. The V gene's germline CDR1 is KGHSH and CDR2 LQKENI. CDR3 residues: CTSSPGREFGIQYF. CDR3 sequence (DNA): TGTACCAGCTCACCGGGCAGGGAATTTGGCATTCAGTACTTC.